The 27 T cell receptor beta chains below were found in one sample sequenced in a study of T-cell reconstitution after alpha-beta-depleted transplantation in children. Unique molecular identifiers featured in how the TCRbeta library was prepared. TCRdb fed the PCR reads into MiXCR, producing one record per CDR3 protein. The sample holds some 200,000 distinct CDR3 sequences, just under 6.5% seen once. Specimen: PBMCs, collected before TCRalphabeta/CD19-depleted stem cell transplant. All receptors derive from a girl under two years old with combined immunodeficiency, due to receive a stem cell transplant.

This clonotype came up many times. CDR3: CASSPDLRIDYNEQFF. CDR3 coding DNA: TGTGCCAGCAGCCCAGATCTAAGGATTGATTACAATGAGCAGTTCTTC. The J gene is TRBJ2-1, the V gene TRBV7-3; D remains ambiguous. CDR1 SGHTA and CDR2 FQGTGA come from the germline V gene. The CDR3 has 16 amino acids. The ends were cut back, 5 bases at V and 4 bases at J, with 18 bases in the middle.

At least ten counts were recorded for this clonotype. The chain links TRBV7-9 to TRBJ2-3; D not resolved. V gave up 6 bases and J gave up 5 bases, with 3 bases separating them. CDR1 is SEHNR, CDR2 FQNEAQ, per germline (reference sequence). This CDR3 has 10 amino acids. CDR3 in DNA: TGTGCCAGCAGTCTAGATACGCAGTATTTT. It yields the protein CASSLDTQYF.

This clonotype is medium-sized within its sample. This sequence joins TRBV15 and TRBJ2-1, with 7 bases fitting TRBD2. This CDR3 comprises 17 residues. Germline assignment: CDR1 LNHNV and CDR2 YYDKDF (reference sequence). With V trimmed by 0 bases and J by 2 bases, 7 bases remained unmatched. CDR3 DNA: TGTGCCACCAGCAGAGATAAAGCGGGACGAACCTACAATGAGCAGTTCTTC. This translates into CATSRDKAGRTYNEQFF.

A few counts support this clonotype. The chain recombines TRBV20-1 with TRBJ2-3; the match to TRBD2 covers 9 bases. The CDR3 runs 18 residues. Germline V gene lookup returns CDR1 DFQATT and CDR2 SNEGSKA (reference sequence). J was trimmed by 3 bases and V by 0 bases; bases with no gene match: 13. The CDR3 DNA reads TGCAGTGCTAGAGATGACTCCTTAGCGGGGGTGTTAACAGATACGCAGTATTTT. It is translated as CSARDDSLAGVLTDTQYF.

In its sample, this clonotype was seen many times. The chain carries TRBV7-2 and TRBJ2-3; 8 nucleotides agree with TRBD2. The V segment lost 3 bases and the J segment 5 bases; nucleotides outside the gene matches: 10. CDR3 length equals 16 residues. CDR1 SGHTA and CDR2 FQGNSA come from the germline V gene. CDR3 region: CASSLTGTREIDTQYF. Written as DNA, the CDR3 is TGTGCCAGCAGCTTGACCGGGACTAGAGAGATAGATACGCAGTATTTT. Based on the CDR3 plus reference TRBV7-2 and TRBJ2-3, the full variable domain is GAGVSQSPSNKVTEKGKDVELRCDPISGHTALYWYRQSLGQGLEFLIYFQGNSAPDKSGLPSDRFSAERTGGSVSTLTIQRTQQEDSAVYLCASSLTGTREIDTQYFGPGTRLTVL.

This clonotype has ten or more counts. The CDR3 spells CASSLNGPYEQYF. CDR3 nucleotide sequence: TGTGCCAGCAGCTTAAACGGGCCCTACGAGCAGTACTTC. The chain couples TRBV7-2 to TRBJ2-7; D is unresolved. Germline V lookup: CDR1 SGHTA, CDR2 FQGNSA. The V end lost 2 bases, the J end lost 2 bases, and 7 bases lay between the germline ends. The CDR3 sequence is 13 residues long. Using reference TRBV7-2 and TRBJ2-7 for the parts outside the CDR3, the full variable domain is GAGVSQSPSNKVTEKGKDVELRCDPISGHTALYWYRQSLGQGLEFLIYFQGNSAPDKSGLPSDRFSAERTGGSVSTLTIQRTQQEDSAVYLCASSLNGPYEQYFGPGTRLTVT.

This chain links TRBV4-1 with TRBJ2-7, with D unclear. Trimming removed 4 bases from V and 5 bases from J, with 12 bases in between. CDR1 is MGHRA, CDR2 YSYEKL, per germline. This CDR3 has 13 amino acids. Here the CDR3 reads CASSPPPGHEQYF. For the CDR3, the DNA is TGCGCCAGCAGCCCCCCCCCGGGCCACGAGCAGTACTTC.

This clonotype showed up many times. This chain uses TRBV14 with TRBJ2-2; D is ambiguous. The germline gives CDR1 SGHDN, CDR2 FVKESK. CDR3 length equals 12 residues. V dropped 1 base and J dropped 6 bases, with 3 bases sitting between them. CDR3 sequence: CASSQGPGELFF. As DNA, the CDR3 is TGTGCCAGCAGCCAAGGGCCCGGGGAGCTGTTTTTT.

This clonotype was found many times. DNA for the CDR3: TGTGCCAGCAGCCAAGTCCCACAGACGTACAATGAGCAGTTCTTC. Its protein is CASSQVPQTYNEQFF. The chain is built from TRBV4-2 and TRBJ2-1; D remains ambiguous. CDR1 and CDR2 (germline): LGHNA, YNFKEQ. V lost 1 base and J 4 bases, leaving 11 bases between the germline ends. The CDR3 sequence is 15 residues long.

Many counts were recorded for this clonotype. The rearrangement uses TRBV10-3 and TRBJ1-5; unclear D gene. This CDR3 contains 15 residues. V was shortened by 2 bases and J by 3 bases, with 11 bases between the two germline ends. Per the germline V gene, CDR1 is ENHRY and CDR2 is SYGVKD. The CDR3 nucleotides are TGTGCCATCAGTGAGGAGACTACCACCAATCAGCCCCAGCATTTT. This gives the protein CAISEETTTNQPQHF.

This clonotype was picked up many times. The chain employs TRBV27 and TRBJ2-1, with a possible D match to TRBD2 (6 bases). This CDR3 has 14 amino acids. V was trimmed by 9 bases and J by 4 bases, leaving 16 bases between them. Germline V gene lookup returns CDR1 MNHEY and CDR2 SMNVEV (reference sequence). Here the CDR3 DNA reads TGTGCCAGTCAGCCGGGACTTGGTTACAATGAGCAGTTCTTC. Translated, it gives CASQPGLGYNEQFF.

This clonotype was counted at least ten times. J is TRBJ2-7 and V is TRBV12-3 or TRBV12-4; D unclear. The CDR3 runs 13 residues. V dropped 3 bases and J dropped 1 base, with 7 bases sitting between them. The CDR3 region has the DNA TGTGCCAGCAGTTTGTCGGATTCCTACGAGCAGTACTTC. Translating it yields CASSLSDSYEQYF.

This clonotype was detected many times. This chain links TRBV14 with TRBJ2-2, with D possibly being TRBD1 (5 bases). Per germline, CDR1 SGHDN and CDR2 FVKESK. This CDR3 has 17 residues. With 3 bases removed from V and 3 bases from J, the gap between germline ends came to 17 bases. The CDR3 loop reads CASSHLGQGPYTGELFF. CDR3 nucleotides: TGTGCCAGCAGCCACCTTGGGCAGGGCCCCTACACCGGGGAGCTGTTTTTT.

In regard to this clonotype: A read error is possible here, since a much larger clone lies one base away. This chain links TRBV27 with TRBJ2-7, with a tentative D call TRBD1 (5 bases). The CDR3 has 16 residues. Germline lookup yields CDR1 MNHEY and CDR2 SMNVEV (reference sequence). Here the CDR3 reads CASSPPLGHAIYEHYF. In nucleotides, the CDR3 is TGTGCCAGCAGTCCCCCTTTAGGACATGCCATCTACGAGCATTACTTC.

This clonotype was counted at least ten times. The chain joins TRBV6-2 or TRBV6-3 to TRBJ2-1, with 9 bases identical to TRBD1. Trimming cost V 2 bases and J 5 bases; bases outside gene matches: 10. Germline loops: CDR1 MNHEY, CDR2 SVGEGT. The CDR3 consists of 17 residues. CDR3 residues: CASSYMLGTGRDNEQFF. CDR3 bases: TGTGCCAGCAGTTACATGCTGGGGACAGGGAGAGACAATGAGCAGTTCTTC.

This clonotype has a count of ten or more. The rearrangement joins TRBV5-1 to TRBJ2-2; the match to TRBD1 covers 10 bases. CDR1 is SGHRS and CDR2 is YFSETQ in the germline V gene. CDR3 size: 15 residues. V lost 4 bases, J lost 4 bases, and 4 bases stayed unmatched. The CDR3 here is CASSQDRGSTGELFF. As DNA, the CDR3 is TGCGCCAGCAGCCAGGACAGGGGGAGCACCGGGGAGCTGTTTTTT.

V and J are TRBV20-1 and TRBJ2-7, with D maybe TRBD2 (6 bases). In germline, CDR1 is DFQATT, CDR2 SNEGSKA (reference sequence). CDR3 size: 17 residues. The CDR3 DNA sequence: TGCTGCTCTAGAGATCTAGGAGGGCTAGGAGGGCAATACGAGCAGTACTTC. It codes for CCSRDLGGLGGQYEQYF.

In this sample, this clonotype turned up many times. This chain uses TRBV20-1 with TRBJ2-5; D is unclear. This CDR3 spans 16 amino acids. Trimming cost V 3 bases and J 3 bases, with 20 bases left between them. The germline gives CDR1 DFQATT, CDR2 SNEGSKA (reference sequence). CDR3 residues: CSAREIWRRIEETQYF. For the CDR3, the DNA is TGCAGTGCTAGGGAAATTTGGCGTAGGATTGAAGAGACCCAGTACTTC.

Many counts were recorded for this clonotype. The chain uses TRBV5-1 and TRBJ2-2; TRBD1 might be the D (5 bases). Trimming stripped 4 bases from V and 3 bases from J, with 22 bases between. The CDR3 covers 18 residues. CDR1 and CDR2 (germline): SGHRS, YFSETQ. The CDR3 coding sequence is TGCGCCAGCAGCCCTCCCCCTCAGGGTGGGCGGTACACCGGGGAGCTGTTTTTT. It yields the protein CASSPPPQGGRYTGELFF.

This clonotype was counted many times. For the CDR3, the DNA is TGTGCCAGCAGTGACCCGGGACAGGGGGCCCCTGAAGCTTTCTTT. It yields the protein CASSDPGQGAPEAFF. The rearrangement joins TRBV12-3 or TRBV12-4 to TRBJ1-1; 12 bases match TRBD1. The junction had 7 bases not matched to a gene; V was cut back by 5 bases and J by 6 bases. This CDR3 comprises 15 residues.

This clonotype appeared many times. The chain combines TRBV9 with TRBJ1-1, with D possibly matching TRBD1 (6 bases). Trimming shortened V by 4 bases and J by 1 base, and 14 bases separated the two germline ends. This CDR3 contains 15 residues. CDR1 is SGDLS, CDR2 YYNGEE, per germline. CDR3 sequence: CASSPLTGANTEAFF. The CDR3 nucleotides are TGTGCCAGCAGCCCGCTGACAGGAGCGAACACTGAAGCTTTCTTT.

This clonotype showed up many times. The J gene is TRBJ2-7, the V gene TRBV7-9; no firm D call. The CDR3 contains 12 residues. Germline V gives CDR1 SEHNR, CDR2 FQNEAQ (reference sequence). V lost 1 base to trimming and J lost 2 bases, with 3 bases between them. CDR3 bases: TGTGCCAGCAGCTTAGTCCCCTACGAGCAGTACTTC. It translates to CASSLVPYEQYF.

There are many counts of this clonotype. Written as DNA, the CDR3 is TGTGCCAGCAGTGAATTCGGGGGGAACACTGAAGCTTTCTTT. Protein product: CASSEFGGNTEAFF. The J gene is TRBJ1-1, the V gene TRBV25-1; D might be TRBD1 (5 bases). Per the germline V gene, CDR1 is MGHDK and CDR2 is SYGVNS. Trimming stripped 1 base from V and 1 base from J, with 7 bases between. The CDR3 is 14 amino acids.

This clonotype was seen at least ten times. This chain connects TRBV20-1 to TRBJ2-1; perhaps TRBD1 as D (6 bases). Trimming pared 4 bases from V and 4 bases from J, leaving 17 bases between. Germline loops: CDR1 DFQATT, CDR2 SNEGSKA (reference sequence). This CDR3 has 15 amino acids. CDR3 bases: TGCAGTGCTACATTCTGGACAGAAATATACAATGAGCAGTTCTTC. Amino acids: CSATFWTEIYNEQFF.

This clonotype was seen ten or more times. The J gene is TRBJ2-7, the V gene TRBV3-1, with 8 bases fitting TRBD1. The CDR3 contains 17 residues. J lost 7 bases, V lost 1 base, and 15 bases had no gene match. CDR1 is LGHDT, CDR2 YNNKEL, per germline (reference sequence). The CDR3 spells CASSQVFGRGQVGEQYF. In nucleotides, the CDR3 is TGTGCCAGCAGCCAAGTTTTCGGGCGGGGACAGGTCGGGGAGCAGTACTTC.

This clonotype was counted many times. This rearrangement joins TRBV2 to TRBJ1-1; 7 bases match TRBD1. The CDR3 is made up of 18 amino acids. The V gene's germline CDR1 is SNHLY and CDR2 FYNNEI. V was pared by 0 bases and J by 1 base, with 11 bases of the junction left unmatched. CDR3 in DNA: TGTGCCAGCAGTGAAGCGTTATGGCAGGGGGACAGGAACACTGAAGCTTTCTTT. Encoded protein: CASSEALWQGDRNTEAFF.

This clonotype has more than one count but fewer than ten. The chain is built from TRBV27 and TRBJ2-2; possible D gene TRBD1, 5 bases. Germline V gene sequence: CDR1 MNHEY, CDR2 SMNVEV (reference sequence). There are 17 residues in the CDR3. Trimming pared 3 bases from V and 4 bases from J, leaving 18 bases between. The CDR3 protein is CASSLYRLRSGTGELFF. CDR3 nucleotides: TGTGCCAGCAGTTTGTACAGGTTAAGATCGGGCACCGGGGAGCTGTTTTTT.